This is a list of T cell receptor beta chains from one sample in a study of T-cell memory formation after mild COVID-19. TCRdb re-called the 5' RACE reads with MiXCR, one entry per CDR3 protein. The sample comprises under 600,000 distinct CDR3 sequences, less than 25% of which are singletons, and 8.4% rests with the top ten. Sequenced: PBMCs or a T cell subset sorted from them (not recorded which). All receptors derive from an adult woman who had mild COVID-19 (a few samples of this study predate the infection). Cell type and time point are not known. Each CDR3 is given with its conserved first and last residue. D genes are given only for firm matches. Clone sizes are given selectively: once, few, many, or a class where the clone is expanded.

TRBJ2-2,TRBV11-2,NA,NA,CASSSIGGGGGELFF,TGTGCCAGCAGCTCCATCGGAGGGGGTGGGGGGGAGCTGTTTTTT
TRBJ2-1,TRBV20-1,NA,few,CSARDSAGSYNEQFF,TGCAGTGCTAGAGATAGTGCGGGCTCCTACAATGAGCAGTTCTTC
TRBJ1-2,TRBV7-9,NA,NA,CASSLILRGEPNYGYTF,TGTGCCAGCAGCTTAATCCTCCGAGGGGAGCCAAACTATGGCTACACCTTC
TRBJ2-1,TRBV18,TRBD2,NA,CASSSLAGLAGSPYNEQFF,TGTGCCAGCTCATCCCTTGCTGGCCTAGCGGGGAGCCCCTACAATGAGCAGTTCTTC
TRBJ1-1,TRBV11-2,NA,NA,CASSFPGFSTEAFF,TGTGCCAGCAGCTTTCCAGGGTTCTCCACTGAAGCTTTCTTT
TRBJ2-1,TRBV12-3/TRBV12-4,NA,few,CASSFYSTLGAF,TGTGCCAGCAGTTTTTATTCCACCTTGGGTGCCTTC
TRBJ1-2,TRBV7-2,TRBD1,few,CASSPRDRGNYGYTF,TGTGCCAGCAGCCCCCGGGACAGGGGGAACTATGGCTACACCTTC
TRBJ2-7,TRBV7-9,TRBD2,NA,CASSKWASGSYEQYF,TGTGCCAGCAGCAAGTGGGCTAGCGGATCCTACGAGCAGTACTTC
TRBJ2-3,TRBV5-1,NA,few,CASSLAKGDTQYF,TGCGCCAGCAGCTTGGCCAAGGGAGATACGCAGTATTTT
TRBJ2-1,TRBV7-9,TRBD1,many,CASSLGDGTGPRFF,TGTGCCAGCAGCTTAGGGGACGGGACAGGCCCGCGGTTCTTC
TRBJ2-7,TRBV24-1,TRBD2,NA,CATSEGGRAWYEQYF,TGTGCCACCAGCGAAGGCGGGAGGGCCTGGTACGAGCAGTACTTC
TRBJ2-3,TRBV20-1,TRBD2,many,CSATASGRADTQYF,TGCAGTGCTACCGCTAGCGGGAGGGCAGATACGCAGTATTTT
TRBJ2-5,TRBV24-1,TRBD2,NA,CATAIKGAGGFQETQYF,TGTGCCACCGCAATCAAGGGGGCGGGGGGGTTCCAAGAGACCCAGTACTTC
TRBJ2-1,TRBV9,NA,NA,CASSLGGPADEQFF,TGTGCCAGCAGCCTCGGGGGCCCCGCGGATGAGCAGTTCTTC
TRBJ2-1,TRBV11-3,NA,many,CASSTTSEQFF,TGTGCCAGCAGCACAACTAGCGAGCAGTTCTTC
TRBJ2-2,TRBV7-2,NA,NA,CASSLGPLQGNTGELFF,TGTGCCAGCAGCTTAGGTCCGCTACAGGGTAACACCGGGGAGCTGTTTTTT
TRBJ2-1,TRBV29-1,TRBD2,NA,CTGGAGGPNEQFF,TGCACCGGTGGGGCGGGAGGGCCCAATGAGCAGTTCTTC
TRBJ2-5,TRBV20-1,TRBD2,few,CSAQRESVETQYF,TGCAGTGCCCAGCGGGAGAGTGTGGAGACCCAGTACTTC